The 7 T cell receptor beta chains listed next were all sequenced from one sample in a study of low-dose radiotherapy and immunotherapy resistance in tumors. Time point specified: after trial treatment. The treatment was: LDRT plus nivolumab, ipilimumab, low-dose cyclophosphamide and aspirin (RACIN trial). Using a constant-region primer together with a V-primer adapter, TCRs were subjected to roughly 20 PCR cycles of amplification. TCRdb re-called the reads with MiXCR, one entry per CDR3 protein. The data show over 50,000 distinct CDR3 sequences, roughly 33% seen once. The sequences come from PBMCs, collected after low-dose radiotherapy plus immunotherapy. The receptors come from a male donor with rectosigmoid adenocarcinoma.

The chain combines TRBV28 with TRBJ2-2; a possible D gene is TRBD1 (6 bases). CDR1 is MDHEN and CDR2 is SYDVKM in the germline V gene. The CDR3 is made up of 15 amino acids. V lost 6 bases and J 4 bases, leaving 15 bases between the germline ends. CDR3 coding DNA: TGTGCCAGCAGCCAACCAACAGGGTTCACCGGGGAGCTGTTTTTT. It specifies CASSQPTGFTGELFF. The whole variable domain, remainder taken from reference TRBV28 and TRBJ2-2, is DVKVTQSSRYLVKRTGEKVFLECVQDMDHENMFWYRQDPGLGLRLIYFSYDVKMKEKGDIPEGYSVSREKKERFSLILESASTNQTSMYLCASSQPTGFTGELFFGEGSRLTVL.

This clonotype was seen a handful of times. The J gene is TRBJ1-6, the V gene TRBV30, with a tentative D call TRBD1 (5 bases). Trimming shortened V by 0 bases and J by 9 bases, and 15 bases separated the two germline ends. The CDR3 length is 15 residues. Per the germline V gene, CDR1 is GTSNPN and CDR2 is SVGIG (reference sequence). CDR3 coding DNA: TGTGCCTGGAGTGTACTTTCGCAGGGTTCTTCACCCCTCCACTTT. Translation: CAWSVLSQGSSPLHF. Together with reference TRBV30 and TRBJ1-6, the CDR3 gives the full variable domain: SQTIHQWPATLVQPVGSPLSLECTVEGTSNPNLYWYRQAAGRGLQLLFYSVGIGQISSEVPQNLSASRPQDRQFILSSKKLLLSDSGFYLCAWSVLSQGSSPLHFGNGTRLTVT.

This clonotype came up many times. The J gene is TRBJ2-5, the V gene TRBV29-1; 8 nucleotides line up with TRBD1. CDR1 and CDR2 (germline): SQVTM, ANQGSEA. Trimming cost V 5 bases and J 2 bases; bases outside gene matches: 7. This CDR3 has 14 amino acids. CDR3 region: CSVSVDRGQETQYF. CDR3 sequence (DNA): TGCAGCGTTTCCGTTGACAGGGGACAAGAGACCCAGTACTTC.

J is TRBJ2-7 and V is TRBV18, with D unresolved. CDR1 and CDR2 from the germline V gene are KGHSH and LQKENI. This CDR3 contains 12 residues. With 1 base removed from V and 5 bases from J, the gap between germline ends came to 6 bases. The CDR3 DNA reads TGTGCCAGCTCACCACTCAACAACGAGCAGTACTTC. Translated, it gives CASSPLNNEQYF.

At least ten counts were recorded for this clonotype. This chain connects TRBV11-1 to TRBJ2-5; TRBD1 aligns across 11 bases. The junction had 6 bases not matched to a gene; V was cut back by 4 bases and J by 8 bases. The germline V gene has CDR1 SGHAT and CDR2 FQDESV (reference sequence). The CDR3 sequence is 14 residues long. DNA of the CDR3: TGTGCCAGCAGCTCCGGACAGGGGGCGAAAACCCAGTACTTC. It encodes CASSSGQGAKTQYF.

This clonotype was observed a handful of times. This chain links TRBV29-1 with TRBJ1-2; 9 nucleotides match TRBD1. Germline V gene lookup returns CDR1 SQVTM and CDR2 ANQGSEA. The CDR3 totals 14 residues. V gave up 5 bases and J gave up 7 bases; unmatched junction bases: 11. The CDR3 DNA reads as TGCAGCGTTCTAGCCGGGACAGGGATACTTGGCTACACCTTC. Translating it yields CSVLAGTGILGYTF.

This clonotype was recorded many times. The chain combines TRBV7-6 with TRBJ2-3; a weak D match, TRBD2 (6 bases). The CDR3 is made up of 14 amino acids. V lost 5 bases and J 4 bases, leaving 13 bases between the germline ends. Germline CDR1 SGHVS, CDR2 FNYEAQ. This CDR3 reads CASSPEGEADTQYF. The CDR3 nucleotides are TGTGCCAGCAGCCCAGAAGGGGAGGCAGATACGCAGTATTTT. Looking up the rest from reference TRBV7-6 and TRBJ2-3 gives the full variable domain: GAGVSQSPRYKVTKRGQDVALRCDPISGHVSLYWYRQALGQGPEFLTYFNYEAQQDKSGLPNDRFSAERPEGSISTLTIQRTEQRDSAMYRCASSPEGEADTQYFGPGTRLTVL.